The clone carrying this T cell receptor (beta chain) was counted between two and nine times. Antigen: not known. The CDR3 totals 14 residues. CDR1 and CDR2 (germline): DFQATT, SNEGSKA (reference sequence). Trimming removed 6 bases from V and 6 bases from J; junction bases left unmatched: 8. The record originates from a study of T-cell memory formation after mild COVID-19. Whole-study context: Across donors, TCR clusters were largely donor specific. Regarding the study as a whole: A second wave expanding day 15 to 37 was CD4+-biased; contracting clones were balanced.

The authors produced TCR alpha and TCR beta cDNA libraries with sample barcodes and UMIs by 5'RACE using constant-segment primers. One entry per CDR3 protein, called by TCRdb with MiXCR from the 5' RACE reads. The sample consists of about 470,000 distinct CDR3 sequences, about 23% of them appearing once. The source material was PBMCs or a T cell subset sorted from them (not recorded which). The clonotype was recovered from an adult woman who had mild COVID-19 (a few samples of this study predate the infection). Cell type and time point are not known. V is TRBV20-1 and J is TRBJ1-4; 9 bases map to TRBD1. Here the CDR3 reads CSASQNRGHEKLFF. Here the CDR3 DNA reads TGCAGTGCCAGCCAAAACAGGGGGCATGAAAAACTGTTTTTT.